This T cell receptor (beta chain) is drawn from a study of blood T cell repertoires in COVID-19. The assay was immunoSEQ multiplex PCR, and TCRdb's table has in-frame clones only and misses some. The sample lists about 120,000 clones; roughly 83% were seen once. Worth noting for this clone: The same CDR3 is also encoded by other DNA sequences in this sample.

Sequenced: peripheral blood. The origin of this receptor is a woman aged 80 or over with acute or convalescent COVID-19.

This CDR3 reads CASSHGQGGRPLHF. CDR3 nucleotides: TGTGCCAGCAGTCACGGGCAGGGGGGAAGACCCCTCCACTTT. The rearrangement links TRBV28 to TRBJ1-6; 7 bases match TRBD1. CDR3 length: 14 amino acids. From germline, CDR1 is MDHEN and CDR2 SYDVKM. Trimming took 5 bases from V and 12 from J; bases not matched to a gene: 10. Full variable domain (rest looked up from reference TRBV28 and TRBJ1-6): DVKVTQSSRYLVKRTGEKVFLECVQDMDHENMFWYRQDPGLGLRLIYFSYDVKMKEKGDIPEGYSVSREKKERFSLILESASTNQTSMYLCASSHGQGGRPLHFGNGTRLTVT.